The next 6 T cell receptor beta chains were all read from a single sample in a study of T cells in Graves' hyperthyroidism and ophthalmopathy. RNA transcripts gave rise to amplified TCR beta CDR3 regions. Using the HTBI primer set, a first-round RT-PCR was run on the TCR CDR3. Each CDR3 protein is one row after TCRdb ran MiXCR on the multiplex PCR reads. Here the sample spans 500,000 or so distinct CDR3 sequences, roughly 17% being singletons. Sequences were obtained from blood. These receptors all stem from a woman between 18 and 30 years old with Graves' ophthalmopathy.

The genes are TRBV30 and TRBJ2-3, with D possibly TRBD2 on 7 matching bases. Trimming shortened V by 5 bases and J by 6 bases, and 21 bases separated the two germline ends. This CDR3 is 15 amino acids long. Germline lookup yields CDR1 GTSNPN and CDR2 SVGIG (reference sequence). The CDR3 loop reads CAWEKGGGSLDTQYF. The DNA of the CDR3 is TGTGCCTGGGAAAAGGGGGGGGGGTCCCTCGATACGCAGTATTTT.

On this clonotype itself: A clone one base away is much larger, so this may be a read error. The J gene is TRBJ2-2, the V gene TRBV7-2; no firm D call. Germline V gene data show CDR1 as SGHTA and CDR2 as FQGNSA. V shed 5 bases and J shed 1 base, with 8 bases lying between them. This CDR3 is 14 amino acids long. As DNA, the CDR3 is TGTGCCAGCAGCCGTAGCCGGAACACCGGGGAGCTGTTTTTT. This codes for CASSRSRNTGELFF.

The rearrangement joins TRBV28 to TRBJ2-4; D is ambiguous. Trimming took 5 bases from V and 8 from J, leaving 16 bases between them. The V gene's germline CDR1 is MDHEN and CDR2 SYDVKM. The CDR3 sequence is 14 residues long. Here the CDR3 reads CASSLRRLDDIQYF. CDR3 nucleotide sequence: TGTGCCAGCAGTCTAAGGCGGTTAGATGACATTCAGTACTTC.

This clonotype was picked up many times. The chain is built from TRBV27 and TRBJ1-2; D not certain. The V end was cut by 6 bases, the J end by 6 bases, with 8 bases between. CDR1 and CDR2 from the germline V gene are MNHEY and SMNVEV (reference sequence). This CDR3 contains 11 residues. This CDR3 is CASSPRDGYTF. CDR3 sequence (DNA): TGTGCCAGCAGCCCTCGGGATGGCTACACCTTC.

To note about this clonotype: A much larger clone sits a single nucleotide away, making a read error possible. The DNA for the CDR3 is TGTGCCAGCAGCTTTCCCGGGACACTGAACACTGAAGCTTTCTTT. Translated, it gives CASSFPGTLNTEAFF. The chain links TRBV7-2 to TRBJ1-1; maybe TRBD1 (6 bases). This CDR3 has 15 amino acids. V lost 3 bases and J lost 0, with 11 bases in between. The V gene's germline CDR1 is SGHTA and CDR2 FQGNSA.

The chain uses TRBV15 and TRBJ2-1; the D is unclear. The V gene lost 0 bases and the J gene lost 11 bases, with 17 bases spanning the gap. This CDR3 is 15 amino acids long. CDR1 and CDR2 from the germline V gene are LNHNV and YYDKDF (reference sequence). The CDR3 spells CATSRDPTLLLKQFF. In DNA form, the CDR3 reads TGTGCCACCAGCAGAGATCCTACTCTCCTCCTGAAGCAGTTCTTC.